This T cell receptor (beta chain) was profiled in a study of blood T cell repertoires in COVID-19. Study as a whole: Acute and convalescent COVID-19 specimens originated in the United States, Italy and Spain. The analysed material was cDNA or gDNA that came from T cells, B-cell-depleted T cells, or PBMCs.

Per the original data handling: Reference gene primer amplification gave nucleated cell count estimates. TCRdb's copy holds only in-frame clones and misses some; the assay was immunoSEQ multiplex PCR. For V, J and clone size, that table is used; D and trimming come from the DNA. The sample includes roughly 100,000 clones, approximately 86% of them seen just once. The receptor's source is a woman older than 75 with acute or convalescent COVID-19. Sequencing used peripheral blood.

CDR3 in DNA: TGTGCCATCAGTGATCCCCAACAGGGGGCAGGATGGAACACTGAAGCTTTCTTT. Amino acids: CAISDPQQGAGWNTEAFF. This chain joins TRBV10-3 and TRBJ1-1; 9 positions match TRBD1. The CDR3 covers 18 residues. CDR1 and CDR2 (germline): ENHRY, SYGVKD. J was trimmed by 1 base and V by 3 bases; bases with no gene match: 12.